Listed here are 22 T cell receptor beta chains from one sample, sequenced in a study of blood T cell repertoires in COVID-19. Profiling relied on immunoSEQ multiplex PCR, and the TCRdb table lists in-frame clones only, not all of them. This sample has approximately 280,000 clones, with approximately 92% found just once. The specimen was peripheral blood. The receptors were gathered from a woman younger than 45 with COVID-19, enrolled during active disease.

This chain links TRBV5-6 with TRBJ2-1; 9 bases fit TRBD1. The germline gives CDR1 SGHDT, CDR2 YYEEEE. Trimming took 6 bases from V and 6 from J; bases not matched to a gene: 7. The CDR3 runs to 14 residues. CDR3 protein: CASTRTGEANEQFF. The CDR3 bases are TGTGCCAGCACCCGGACAGGGGAGGCCAATGAGCAGTTCTTC.

The chain employs TRBV24-1 and TRBJ2-1, with TRBD2 identical over 7 bases. Losses at the gene ends were 9 bases for V and 8 bases for J; bases not matched to a gene: 9. CDR1 and CDR2 from the germline V gene are KGHDR and SFDVKD. There are 13 residues in the CDR3. The CDR3 DNA reads TGTGCCACCTTGGGGACTAATGGCGATGAGCAGTTCTTC. Translating gives CATLGTNGDEQFF.

This rearrangement joins TRBV9 to TRBJ2-7; D possibly corresponds to TRBD1 (6 bases). The CDR3 covers 12 residues. In germline, CDR1 is SGDLS, CDR2 YYNGEE. Trimming cost V 3 bases and J 4 bases, with 8 bases left between them. The DNA for the CDR3 is TGTGCCAGCAGCGCCACAGGGTACGAGCAGTACTTC. Its translation is CASSATGYEQYF. The variable domain in full, with the rest retrieved from reference TRBV9 and TRBJ2-7, is DSGVTQTPKHLITATGQRVTLRCSPRSGDLSVYWYQQSLDQGLQFLIQYYNGEERAKGNILERFSAQQFPDLHSELNLSSLELGDSALYFCASSATGYEQYFGPGTRLTVT.

The chain is built from TRBV18 and TRBJ1-4, with D possibly TRBD1 on 6 matching bases. The CDR3 runs 14 residues. Germline V CDR1 and CDR2: KGHSH, LQKENI. Trimming removed 5 bases from V and 4 bases from J, with 11 bases in between. Written as DNA, the CDR3 is TGTGCCAGCTCAGGACAGTGGGATAATGAAAAACTGTTTTTT. Translating gives CASSGQWDNEKLFF.

The chain employs TRBV5-6 and TRBJ1-5; 8 bases are a match to TRBD1. V was clipped by 4 bases and J by 6 bases; unmatched bases: 6. The CDR3 contains 14 residues. Per germline, CDR1 SGHDT and CDR2 YYEEEE. The CDR3 DNA follows: TGTGCCAGCAGCCAGGGGGCTGGAAGTCAGCCCCAGCATTTT. Its protein is CASSQGAGSQPQHF.

This sequence joins TRBV10-3 and TRBJ2-1; 10 bases fit TRBD2. The germline V gene has CDR1 ENHRY and CDR2 SYGVKD. The CDR3 has 14 residues. V gave up 5 bases and J gave up 5 bases; unmatched junction bases: 3. In DNA, the CDR3 is TGTGCCATCAGTCCCGGGACTAGCGACAATGAGCAGTTCTTC. Translation gives CAISPGTSDNEQFF.

CDR3 DNA sequence: TGTGCCACCGCCGGCGGGAGCACAGATACGCAGTATTTT. This sequence encodes CATAGGSTDTQYF. The rearrangement joins TRBV6-5 to TRBJ2-3; TRBD2 is a possible D gene (5 bases). The germline gives CDR1 MNHEY, CDR2 SVGAGI. V lost 10 bases and J 0 bases, leaving 11 bases between the germline ends. The CDR3 runs 13 residues.

V is TRBV5-5 and J is TRBJ2-5, with TRBD1 matching 7 bases. The V gene's germline CDR1 is SGHKS and CDR2 YYEKEE (reference sequence). Losses at the gene ends were 2 bases for V and 1 base for J; bases not matched to a gene: 8. The CDR3 contains 16 residues. The CDR3 sequence is CASSFRLGQIQETQYF. CDR3 DNA: TGTGCCAGCAGCTTTCGGTTGGGACAGATCCAAGAGACCCAGTACTTC.

The chain is built from TRBV11-1 and TRBJ2-1, with 12 positions matching TRBD1. This CDR3 is 14 amino acids long. The V gene's germline CDR1 is SGHAT and CDR2 FQDESV (reference sequence). V dropped 5 bases and J dropped 9; count of bases not matched to a gene: 5. In DNA form, the CDR3 reads TGTGCCAGCAGCCTCCGGGACAGGGGGCCTGAGCAGTTCTTC. Residues: CASSLRDRGPEQFF.

This chain links TRBV6-5 with TRBJ1-3; D unclear. The CDR3 contains 16 residues. CDR1 and CDR2 (germline): MNHEY, SVGAGI. V was clipped by 2 bases and J by 0 bases, with 11 bases between them. The CDR3 protein is CASSYTGLNSGNTIYF. The CDR3 coding sequence is TGTGCCAGCAGTTACACTGGTCTGAACTCTGGAAACACCATATATTTT.

The chain has TRBV5-1 and TRBJ1-1, with 9 bases identical to TRBD1. Germline CDR1 reads SGHRS; CDR2 reads YFSETQ. After removal of 4 bases from V and 4 bases from J, the junction contained 5 bases not matched to a gene. The CDR3 spans 14 residues. The CDR3 sequence: CASSTGGGSTEAFF. The DNA for the CDR3 is TGCGCCAGCAGCACAGGGGGCGGAAGCACTGAAGCTTTCTTT. The variable domain in full, completed from reference TRBV5-1 and TRBJ1-1, reads KAGVTQTPRYLIKTRGQQVTLSCSPISGHRSVSWYQQTPGQGLQFLFEYFSETQRNKGNFPGRFSGRQFSNSRSEMNVSTLELGDSALYLCASSTGGGSTEAFFGQGTRLTVV.

The count of this clone is one. The chain is built from TRBV10-2 and TRBJ1-3; 8 bases agree with TRBD1. With V trimmed by 7 bases and J by 2 bases, 10 bases remained unmatched. Germline V gene sequence: CDR1 WSHSY, CDR2 SAAADI. CDR3 length: 16 amino acids. The CDR3 bases are TGCGCCAGCACATACCCCGGACAGGGAACTGGAAACACCATATATTTT. Its translation: CASTYPGQGTGNTIYF.

The gene calls are TRBV27 and TRBJ1-5; tentatively, D is TRBD1 (5 bases). The CDR3 contains 19 residues. Per germline, CDR1 MNHEY and CDR2 SMNVEV (reference sequence). Deletions cut 1 base from V and 2 bases from J, with 21 bases between. The DNA for the CDR3 is TGTGCCAGCAGTTTATACTGCGGTGGAGGGGTTGGGTGCAATCAGCCCCAGCATTTT. Translating it yields CASSLYCGGGVGCNQPQHF.

This chain joins TRBV7-2 and TRBJ1-1; TRBD1 matches 9 bases. This CDR3 spans 13 amino acids. From germline, CDR1 is SGHTA and CDR2 FQGNSA. Trimming removed 5 bases from V and 6 bases from J; junction bases left unmatched: 4. CDR3 DNA sequence: TGTGCCAGCAGCCCACAGGGGGCTTCTGAAGCTTTCTTT. Its protein is CASSPQGASEAFF.

The rearrangement joins TRBV10-3 to TRBJ2-3; D may be TRBD1 (5 bases). Trimming cost V 1 base and J 5 bases, with 7 bases left between them. Germline V gene sequence: CDR1 ENHRY, CDR2 SYGVKD. The CDR3 extends over 13 amino acids. CDR3 loop: CAISEFREDTQYF. The CDR3 region has the DNA TGTGCCATCAGTGAGTTCAGGGAAGATACGCAGTATTTT.

V usage is TRBV28 and J usage is TRBJ2-3; D is uncertain. The germline V and J ends were trimmed by 1 base and 3 bases, with 8 bases remaining between them. Looked up from germline, CDR1 is MDHEN and CDR2 is SYDVKM. The length of the CDR3 is 14 residues. The CDR3 bases are TGTGCCAGCAGTTTATCTTCGTTGACAGATACGCAGTATTTT. Translated, it gives CASSLSSLTDTQYF. The whole variable domain, filled in from reference TRBV28 and TRBJ2-3, reads DVKVTQSSRYLVKRTGEKVFLECVQDMDHENMFWYRQDPGLGLRLIYFSYDVKMKEKGDIPEGYSVSREKKERFSLILESASTNQTSMYLCASSLSSLTDTQYFGPGTRLTVL.

Comment on this clone: Other nucleotide sequences from this sample produce the same CDR3. The chain couples TRBV9 to TRBJ2-2; TRBD1 is a possible D gene (6 bases). This CDR3 is 13 amino acids long. With 2 bases removed from V and 6 bases from J, the gap between germline ends came to 8 bases. Looked up from germline, CDR1 is SGDLS and CDR2 is YYNGEE. The CDR3 region is CASSVGTSGELFF. The CDR3 bases are TGTGCCAGCAGCGTCGGGACATCCGGGGAGCTGTTTTTT.

The J gene is TRBJ1-3, the V gene TRBV28, with unresolved D. V lost 6 bases and J 5 bases, leaving 8 bases between the germline ends. Germline assignment: CDR1 MDHEN and CDR2 SYDVKM. This CDR3 is 12 amino acids long. The chain's CDR3 is CASSPRRNTIYF. In DNA form, the CDR3 reads TGTGCCAGCAGCCCCCGTCGAAACACCATATATTTT.

This rearrangement joins TRBV19 to TRBJ1-1; D not resolved. The germline V gene encodes CDR1 LNHDA and CDR2 SQIVND (reference sequence). The V and J ends lost 4 bases and 7 bases respectively, with 16 bases between them. This CDR3 spans 14 amino acids. The CDR3 region has the DNA TGTGCCAGTAGTACCCTGGCCGTAGCGGGTGAAGCTTTCTTT. Translation: CASSTLAVAGEAFF.

The chain recombines TRBV6-2 or TRBV6-3 with TRBJ2-1; 8 bases map to TRBD2. Germline CDR1 and CDR2: MNHEY and SVGEGT. Trimming took 4 bases from V and 5 from J; bases not matched to a gene: 4. The CDR3 is 14 residues long. The CDR3 DNA reads as TGTGCCAGCAGTTCCAGCGGGAGCCACAATGAGCAGTTCTTC. Protein: CASSSSGSHNEQFF.

This clone was found once. Other DNA sequences in the sample encode the same CDR3. This rearrangement joins TRBV4-3 to TRBJ2-7, with TRBD1 matching over 10 bases. In germline, CDR1 is LGHNA, CDR2 YSLEER. CDR3 size: 15 residues. Germline trimming cut 0 bases from V and 3 bases from J; bases unmatched to any gene: 2. The CDR3: CASSQDRDRGYEQYF. The CDR3 region has the DNA TGCGCCAGCAGCCAAGATCGGGACAGGGGCTACGAGCAGTACTTC.

This clone was detected only once. The rearrangement uses TRBV5-1 and TRBJ1-1; TRBD1 agrees at 10 bases. V lost 4 bases, J lost 7 bases, and 4 bases stayed unmatched. CDR1 SGHRS and CDR2 YFSETQ come from the germline V gene. This CDR3 region has 13 residues. CDR3 bases: TGCGCCAGCAGCGGGGACAGGGGAAATGAAGCTTTCTTT. Translating it yields CASSGDRGNEAFF. The variable domain in full, completed from reference TRBV5-1 and TRBJ1-1, reads KAGVTQTPRYLIKTRGQQVTLSCSPISGHRSVSWYQQTPGQGLQFLFEYFSETQRNKGNFPGRFSGRQFSNSRSEMNVSTLELGDSALYLCASSGDRGNEAFFGQGTRLTVV.